The 32 T cell receptor beta chains listed next were all sequenced from one sample in a study of vaccination and CD4 T cells after COVID-19 (dated by TCRdb to the early 2020s). Their cognate antigens are unknown. The library relied on PCR. The sample was run on an Illumina iSeq 100. DNA from cultured CD4+ T cells underwent TCR sequencing with the Oncomine TCR Beta short-read assay at the Johns Hopkins FTIC core. Starting from the raw public reads, TCRdb applied fastp trimming at Q25, assembled clones with MiXCR and retained in-frame beta chains. All rows with the same CDR3 protein become a single entry with the most common DNA and genes. The sample includes several thousand distinct CDR3 sequences, with 53% observed a single time. The leading ten clones occupy over 15% of the sample. The treatment or condition label here, explained by the study, means: approximately nine-day PBMC culture with coronavirus spike peptide pools or control peptides (ViraFEST assay). CD4+ T cells from unexposed donors were collected before the COVID-19 pandemic (2011-2018).

The material sequenced was CD4+ T cells from blood, cultured in vitro. The receptors shown here come from a human donor in good health.

The sample holds a few counts of this clonotype. DNA for the CDR3: TGTGCCAGCACCTTTAGCGGGGGAGGTTTTAAAAGCGAGCAGTACTTC. Translation: CASTFSGGGFKSEQYF. This chain joins TRBV7-2 and TRBJ2-7; TRBD2 aligns across 9 bases. Trimming took 7 bases from V and 6 from J; bases not matched to a gene: 16. CDR1 and CDR2 from the germline V gene are SGHTA and FQGNSA. The CDR3 consists of 16 residues.

This clonotype was recorded once. This chain joins TRBV12-3 or TRBV12-4 and TRBJ2-2; 9 positions match TRBD1. The CDR3 length is 15 residues. J lost 3 bases, V lost 5 bases, and 4 bases had no gene match. The CDR3 spells CASSSRDRDTGELFF. Written as DNA, the CDR3 is TGTGCCAGCAGTAGCCGGGACAGGGACACCGGGGAGCTGTTTTTT.

This clonotype is a singleton in its sample. The chain joins TRBV30 to TRBJ1-6, with 11 bases identical to TRBD1. Germline CDR1 and CDR2: GTSNPN and SVGIG (reference sequence). The junction had 11 bases not matched to a gene; V was cut back by 5 bases and J by 8 bases. CDR3 length equals 16 residues. CDR3 in amino acids: CAWSYLGTGGHSPLHF. DNA of the CDR3: TGTGCCTGGTCCTATCTAGGGACAGGGGGTCATTCACCCCTCCACTTT.

The chain carries TRBV5-1 and TRBJ2-1; D is uncertain. The CDR3 covers 14 residues. Trimming stripped 2 bases from V and 4 bases from J, with 10 bases between. Per the germline V gene, CDR1 is SGHRS and CDR2 is YFSETQ. CDR3 region: CASSFLGRYNEQFF. Here the CDR3 DNA reads TGCGCCAGCAGCTTTTTGGGCCGTTACAATGAGCAGTTCTTC.

The chain uses TRBV6-2 or TRBV6-3 and TRBJ2-7; 10 nucleotides agree with TRBD1. With 2 bases clipped from V and 6 bases from J, the junction kept 1 base outside the gene matches. This CDR3 has 13 amino acids. Germline values: CDR1 MNHEY, CDR2 SVGEGT. The CDR3 spells CASSYRDRGEQYF. Written as DNA, the CDR3 is TGTGCCAGCAGTTACCGGGACAGGGGCGAGCAGTACTTC.

The gene calls are TRBV12-3 or TRBV12-4 and TRBJ1-2; the D gene is possibly TRBD1 (5 bases). V was cut by 7 bases and J by 4 bases, with 19 bases left in between. This CDR3 is built from 15 residues. In DNA form, the CDR3 reads TGTGCCAGCACCGCCGGGTCAGGGTCTGCCTATGGCTACACCTTC. This encodes CASTAGSGSAYGYTF.

The chain has TRBV30 and TRBJ1-3, with a weak D call TRBD1 (6 bases). The V gene's germline CDR1 is GTSNPN and CDR2 SVGIG (reference sequence). V lost 4 bases, J lost 0 bases, and 10 bases lay in between. CDR3 length: 14 amino acids. For the CDR3, the DNA is TGTGCCTGGAAACAGGGTAACTCTGGAAACACCATATATTTT. Its translation: CAWKQGNSGNTIYF.

The CDR3 region is CASSLYRGRLSYGYTF. CDR3 bases: TGTGCCAGCAGCCTTTACAGGGGGCGCTTGAGCTATGGCTACACCTTC. The chain joins TRBV5-4 to TRBJ1-2; 9 nucleotides line up with TRBD1. With 4 bases clipped from V and 4 bases from J, the junction kept 11 bases outside the gene matches. The germline V gene encodes CDR1 SGHNT and CDR2 YYREEE (reference sequence). The CDR3 totals 16 residues. The variable domain in full, completed from reference TRBV5-4 and TRBJ1-2, reads ETGVTQSPTHLIKTRGQQVTLRCSSQSGHNTVSWYQQALGQGPQFIFQYYREEENGRGNFPPRFSGLQFPNYSSELNVNALELDDSALYLCASSLYRGRLSYGYTFGSGTRLTVV.

The chain couples TRBV20-1 to TRBJ1-1, with TRBD1 matching 8 bases. The CDR3 consists of 12 residues. Germline CDR1 is DFQATT and CDR2 is SNEGSKA (reference sequence). Trimming cost V 5 bases and J 8 bases; bases outside gene matches: 7. CDR3 in DNA: TGCAGTGCTGGACGGACAGGGAGGGAAGCTTTCTTT. Its translation is CSAGRTGREAFF.

The V gene is TRBV11-3, the J gene TRBJ2-5, with 9 bases that match TRBD1. CDR3 length: 17 residues. Germline loops: CDR1 SGHNT, CDR2 YENEEA. With V trimmed by 1 base and J by 4 bases, 10 bases remained unmatched. CDR3 DNA: TGTGCCAGCAGCTTAGGGCTTCCGGGACAGGGAGGAGAGACCCAGTACTTC. Its protein product is CASSLGLPGQGGETQYF.

This clonotype came up a few times. The chain is built from TRBV24-1 and TRBJ2-3; TRBD1 aligns across 12 bases. CDR3 size: 15 residues. Losses at the gene ends were 9 bases for V and 5 bases for J; bases not matched to a gene: 8. CDR1 and CDR2 from the germline V gene are KGHDR and SFDVKD. CDR3 amino acids: CATQRGTGGLDTQYF. In nucleotides, the CDR3 is TGTGCCACCCAGCGGGGGACAGGGGGCTTAGATACGCAGTATTTT.

This clonotype has only a few counts. The chain joins TRBV6-2 or TRBV6-3 to TRBJ1-2; no firm D call. With 6 bases removed from V and 0 bases from J, the gap between germline ends came to 11 bases. The CDR3 has 14 amino acids. Germline V gene sequence: CDR1 MNHEY, CDR2 SVGEGT. CDR3 DNA: TGTGCCAGCAGCCCGACCGCCACTAACTATGGCTACACCTTC. Translating gives CASSPTATNYGYTF.

J is TRBJ2-1 and V is TRBV20-1; 9 bases map to TRBD2. Germline V gives CDR1 DFQATT, CDR2 SNEGSKA (reference sequence). The ends lost 3 bases at V and 8 bases at J; junction bases unmatched: 14. This CDR3 region has 16 residues. CDR3 sequence reads: CSASRRSGRVSHEQFF. The CDR3 DNA reads TGCAGTGCTAGTCGCCGTAGCGGGAGAGTTTCCCATGAGCAGTTCTTC.

Only a few counts were recorded for this clonotype. The chain combines TRBV19 with TRBJ1-5; 7 bases fit TRBD1. The length of the CDR3 is 15 residues. Trimming removed 4 bases from V and 2 bases from J; junction bases left unmatched: 5. In germline, CDR1 is LNHDA, CDR2 SQIVND (reference sequence). The DNA for the CDR3 is TGTGCCAGTAGTACCAACACAGGGGGCAATCAGCCCCAGCATTTT. Encoded protein: CASSTNTGGNQPQHF. The whole variable domain, remainder taken from reference TRBV19 and TRBJ1-5, is DGGITQSPKYLFRKEGQNVTLSCEQNLNHDAMYWYRQDPGQGLRLIYYSQIVNDFQKGDIAEGYSVSREKKESFPLTVTSAQKNPTAFYLCASSTNTGGNQPQHFGDGTRLSIL.

CDR3 nucleotides: TGTGCCAGTAGTAAGGCTACGGAGTTTACCCGGGAGCTGTTTTTT. Translated, it gives CASSKATEFTRELFF. J is TRBJ2-2 and V is TRBV19; no clear D. Germline CDR1 is LNHDA and CDR2 is SQIVND (reference sequence). The germline V and J ends were trimmed by 4 bases and 9 bases, with 18 bases remaining between them. CDR3 length equals 15 residues.

The chain joins TRBV27 to TRBJ1-4; 11 bases are a match to TRBD1. The germline V gene encodes CDR1 MNHEY and CDR2 SMNVEV (reference sequence). The CDR3 is 15 amino acids. With V trimmed by 3 bases and J by 8 bases, 5 bases remained unmatched. The CDR3 DNA sequence: TGTGCCAGCAGTTTCGGGACAGGGGGATGGGAAAAACTGTTTTTT. Translation: CASSFGTGGWEKLFF. Full variable domain (outside the CDR3, taken from reference TRBV27 and TRBJ1-4): EAQVTQNPRYLITVTGKKLTVTCSQNMNHEYMSWYRQDPGLGLRQIYYSMNVEVTDKGDVPEGYKVSRKEKRNFPLILESPSPNQTSLYFCASSFGTGGWEKLFFGSGTQLSVL.

This chain joins TRBV10-3 and TRBJ2-1; TRBD2 agrees at 7 bases. With V trimmed by 8 bases and J by 4 bases, 14 bases remained unmatched. CDR1 and CDR2 (germline): ENHRY, SYGVKD. The length of the CDR3 is 16 residues. The DNA for the CDR3 is TGTGCCATCTCAAGGGACCTGGGACTAACTTACAATGAGCAGTTCTTC. Its translation is CAISRDLGLTYNEQFF.

This CDR3 is CASSDRGGKETQYF. In DNA, the CDR3 is TGTGCCAGCAGTGACAGGGGAGGGAAAGAGACCCAGTACTTC. The gene calls are TRBV6-2 or TRBV6-3 and TRBJ2-5; tentative D call: TRBD1 (8 bases). CDR1 is MNHEY and CDR2 is SVGEGT in the germline V gene. The CDR3 extends over 14 amino acids. Trimming stripped 5 bases from V and 3 bases from J, with 13 bases between.

The V call is TRBV7-2, the J call TRBJ1-1; D call uncertain. Trimming took 1 base from V and 4 from J, leaving 10 bases between them. Germline loops: CDR1 SGHTA, CDR2 FQGNSA. This CDR3 has 14 residues. The CDR3 is CASSLDRSRTEAFF. CDR3 DNA sequence: TGTGCCAGCAGCTTAGACAGATCTCGCACTGAAGCTTTCTTT.

This chain connects TRBV10-1 to TRBJ1-5; D is ambiguous. The V gene lost 2 bases and the J gene lost 12 bases, with 11 bases spanning the gap. CDR1 WNHNN and CDR2 SYGVQD come from the germline V gene (reference sequence). The CDR3 is 12 residues long. The CDR3 protein is CASSEDTRYQHF. Written as DNA, the CDR3 is TGCGCCAGCAGTGAGGATACTCGGTACCAGCATTTT.

V is TRBV27 and J is TRBJ2-7; D gene unclear. The CDR3 totals 14 residues. The germline V and J ends were trimmed by 7 bases and 4 bases, with 17 bases remaining between them. The germline CDR1 and CDR2 sequences are MNHEY and SMNVEV (reference sequence). In nucleotides, the CDR3 is TGTGCCAGCAAGTTGTCCAGCGACTTGTACGAGCAGTACTTC. Amino acid sequence: CASKLSSDLYEQYF.

This clonotype was detected a few times. This chain joins TRBV7-6 and TRBJ2-5; 7 bases line up with TRBD1. Unmatched junction bases numbered 7, after V lost 1 base and J lost 2 bases. This CDR3 comprises 16 residues. Germline values: CDR1 SGHVS, CDR2 FNYEAQ. The CDR3 sequence: CASSLDAAGGQETQYF. CDR3 sequence (DNA): TGTGCCAGCAGCTTAGATGCGGCAGGGGGACAAGAGACCCAGTACTTC.

This clonotype was seen only a few times. The rearrangement links TRBV7-8 to TRBJ1-1, with D uncertain. The V and J ends lost 2 bases and 1 base respectively, with 5 bases between them. From germline, CDR1 is SGHVS and CDR2 FQNEAQ. CDR3 length equals 13 residues. CDR3 in DNA: TGTGCCAGCAGCTTAATCGCGAACACTGAAGCTTTCTTT. This translates into CASSLIANTEAFF.

This chain links TRBV7-2 with TRBJ2-6; D gene unclear. Trimming removed 0 bases from V and 2 bases from J, with 8 bases in between. Per the germline V gene, CDR1 is SGHTA and CDR2 is FQGNSA. The CDR3 is made up of 16 amino acids. The DNA of the CDR3 is TGTGCCAGCAGCTTAGCGAAAACAACTGGGGCCAACGTCCTGACTTTC. It codes for CASSLAKTTGANVLTF.

J is TRBJ1-2 and V is TRBV7-2, with 11 bases matching TRBD1. V lost 5 bases and J lost 5; bases outside the gene matches: 7. Germline V gives CDR1 SGHTA, CDR2 FQGNSA. The CDR3 totals 15 residues. The CDR3 coding sequence is TGTGCCAGCAGCCGCCGAGGGACAGGGGGGTATGGCTACACCTTC. Its protein product is CASSRRGTGGYGYTF.

This clonotype was seen a handful of times. The chain is built from TRBV6-2 or TRBV6-3 and TRBJ1-5; possibly TRBD1 for D (5 bases). V was trimmed by 5 bases and J by 7 bases, leaving 12 bases between them. The length of the CDR3 is 13 residues. CDR1 is MNHEY and CDR2 is SVGEGT in the germline V gene. The CDR3 protein is CASSSRVQQPQHF. DNA for the CDR3: TGTGCCAGCAGTAGCAGGGTACAACAGCCCCAGCATTTT.

This chain links TRBV30 with TRBJ1-6; the match to TRBD1 covers 7 bases. The CDR3 length is 14 residues. J gave up 7 bases and V 4 bases, and 7 bases lay outside the gene matches. CDR1 and CDR2 (germline): GTSNPN, SVGIG (reference sequence). The CDR3 region has the DNA TGTGCCTGGATCGGGGGACAGTACAATTCACCCCTCCACTTT. It codes for CAWIGGQYNSPLHF.

The chain couples TRBV5-1 to TRBJ2-1; 9 nucleotides agree with TRBD1. The CDR3 totals 16 residues. From germline, CDR1 is SGHRS and CDR2 YFSETQ. Trimming removed 0 bases from V and 7 bases from J; junction bases left unmatched: 8. CDR3 in DNA: TGCGCCAGCAGCTTGGAAGAAGGACAGGGGAAGAATGAGCAGTTCTTC. It yields the protein CASSLEEGQGKNEQFF.

V usage is TRBV7-2 and J usage is TRBJ2-5, with 13 bases aligning to TRBD2. V lost 2 bases and J lost 4; bases outside the gene matches: 16. Germline V CDR1 and CDR2: SGHTA, FQGNSA. The CDR3 is 20 residues long. CDR3 sequence (DNA): TGTGCCAGCAGCTTAATCTTGATGGGACTAGCGGGGAGAGGTAGAGAGACCCAGTACTTC. Translating it yields CASSLILMGLAGRGRETQYF.

A few counts support this clonotype. The gene calls are TRBV6-1 and TRBJ1-2; D gene unclear. The CDR3 consists of 10 residues. V lost 9 bases, J lost 5 bases, and 7 bases lay in between. Germline values: CDR1 MNHNS, CDR2 SASEGT. This chain's CDR3 is CARRIYGYTF. CDR3 bases: TGTGCCAGGCGAATTTATGGCTACACCTTC.

CDR3 amino acids: CASSPDSSGNTIYF. In nucleotides, the CDR3 is TGTGCCAGCAGCCCGGACAGCTCTGGAAACACCATATATTTT. The chain uses TRBV7-9 and TRBJ1-3, with a possible D match to TRBD1 (6 bases). Germline-derived CDR1 and CDR2 are SEHNR and FQNEAQ (reference sequence). This CDR3 region has 14 residues. Between the trimmed V and J ends, which lost 5 bases and 0 bases, there was a span of 8 bases.

The chain employs TRBV10-3 and TRBJ2-5, with TRBD2 identical over 9 bases. From germline, CDR1 is ENHRY and CDR2 SYGVKD. The CDR3 is 15 residues long. V gave up 3 bases and J gave up 2 bases; unmatched junction bases: 4. Written as DNA, the CDR3 is TGTGCCATCAGTGAACCTAGCGGGGAGCAAGAGACCCAGTACTTC. This codes for CAISEPSGEQETQYF.